The subject of this entry is one T cell receptor beta chain. Its antigen is not known. This sample was taken from a study of T-cell reconstitution after alpha-beta-depleted transplantation in children. The study's findings and limits: Expanded graft clones, several hundred of them, were reportedly the source of alpha-beta T cells about two months after transplant. The high TCRbeta diversity at day 60 in some patients came from surviving recipient T cells and thymic progenitors. Newly made T cells mostly supplied T-cell counts and diversity one year after transplant.

Trimming shortened V by 5 bases and J by 5 bases, and 13 bases separated the two germline ends. The germline CDR1 and CDR2 sequences are MGHDK and SYGVNS. This CDR3 is 13 amino acids long. Library preparation (for TCRbeta) was performed with unique molecular identifiers. TCRdb ran MiXCR on the PCR reads and lists one entry per CDR3 protein. The table includes around 440,000 distinct CDR3 sequences, about 10% detected once. The J gene is TRBJ2-7, the V gene TRBV25-1; possibly TRBD1 for D (6 bases). The sequence came from a child aged 2-15 years with inherited bone marrow failure, due to receive a stem cell transplant. The material sequenced was PBMCs, taken before TCRalphabeta/CD19-depleted stem cell transplant. The CDR3 loop reads CASSSRGSNEQYF. The CDR3 nucleotides read TGTGCCAGCAGTTCAAGGGGGAGCAACGAGCAGTACTTC.